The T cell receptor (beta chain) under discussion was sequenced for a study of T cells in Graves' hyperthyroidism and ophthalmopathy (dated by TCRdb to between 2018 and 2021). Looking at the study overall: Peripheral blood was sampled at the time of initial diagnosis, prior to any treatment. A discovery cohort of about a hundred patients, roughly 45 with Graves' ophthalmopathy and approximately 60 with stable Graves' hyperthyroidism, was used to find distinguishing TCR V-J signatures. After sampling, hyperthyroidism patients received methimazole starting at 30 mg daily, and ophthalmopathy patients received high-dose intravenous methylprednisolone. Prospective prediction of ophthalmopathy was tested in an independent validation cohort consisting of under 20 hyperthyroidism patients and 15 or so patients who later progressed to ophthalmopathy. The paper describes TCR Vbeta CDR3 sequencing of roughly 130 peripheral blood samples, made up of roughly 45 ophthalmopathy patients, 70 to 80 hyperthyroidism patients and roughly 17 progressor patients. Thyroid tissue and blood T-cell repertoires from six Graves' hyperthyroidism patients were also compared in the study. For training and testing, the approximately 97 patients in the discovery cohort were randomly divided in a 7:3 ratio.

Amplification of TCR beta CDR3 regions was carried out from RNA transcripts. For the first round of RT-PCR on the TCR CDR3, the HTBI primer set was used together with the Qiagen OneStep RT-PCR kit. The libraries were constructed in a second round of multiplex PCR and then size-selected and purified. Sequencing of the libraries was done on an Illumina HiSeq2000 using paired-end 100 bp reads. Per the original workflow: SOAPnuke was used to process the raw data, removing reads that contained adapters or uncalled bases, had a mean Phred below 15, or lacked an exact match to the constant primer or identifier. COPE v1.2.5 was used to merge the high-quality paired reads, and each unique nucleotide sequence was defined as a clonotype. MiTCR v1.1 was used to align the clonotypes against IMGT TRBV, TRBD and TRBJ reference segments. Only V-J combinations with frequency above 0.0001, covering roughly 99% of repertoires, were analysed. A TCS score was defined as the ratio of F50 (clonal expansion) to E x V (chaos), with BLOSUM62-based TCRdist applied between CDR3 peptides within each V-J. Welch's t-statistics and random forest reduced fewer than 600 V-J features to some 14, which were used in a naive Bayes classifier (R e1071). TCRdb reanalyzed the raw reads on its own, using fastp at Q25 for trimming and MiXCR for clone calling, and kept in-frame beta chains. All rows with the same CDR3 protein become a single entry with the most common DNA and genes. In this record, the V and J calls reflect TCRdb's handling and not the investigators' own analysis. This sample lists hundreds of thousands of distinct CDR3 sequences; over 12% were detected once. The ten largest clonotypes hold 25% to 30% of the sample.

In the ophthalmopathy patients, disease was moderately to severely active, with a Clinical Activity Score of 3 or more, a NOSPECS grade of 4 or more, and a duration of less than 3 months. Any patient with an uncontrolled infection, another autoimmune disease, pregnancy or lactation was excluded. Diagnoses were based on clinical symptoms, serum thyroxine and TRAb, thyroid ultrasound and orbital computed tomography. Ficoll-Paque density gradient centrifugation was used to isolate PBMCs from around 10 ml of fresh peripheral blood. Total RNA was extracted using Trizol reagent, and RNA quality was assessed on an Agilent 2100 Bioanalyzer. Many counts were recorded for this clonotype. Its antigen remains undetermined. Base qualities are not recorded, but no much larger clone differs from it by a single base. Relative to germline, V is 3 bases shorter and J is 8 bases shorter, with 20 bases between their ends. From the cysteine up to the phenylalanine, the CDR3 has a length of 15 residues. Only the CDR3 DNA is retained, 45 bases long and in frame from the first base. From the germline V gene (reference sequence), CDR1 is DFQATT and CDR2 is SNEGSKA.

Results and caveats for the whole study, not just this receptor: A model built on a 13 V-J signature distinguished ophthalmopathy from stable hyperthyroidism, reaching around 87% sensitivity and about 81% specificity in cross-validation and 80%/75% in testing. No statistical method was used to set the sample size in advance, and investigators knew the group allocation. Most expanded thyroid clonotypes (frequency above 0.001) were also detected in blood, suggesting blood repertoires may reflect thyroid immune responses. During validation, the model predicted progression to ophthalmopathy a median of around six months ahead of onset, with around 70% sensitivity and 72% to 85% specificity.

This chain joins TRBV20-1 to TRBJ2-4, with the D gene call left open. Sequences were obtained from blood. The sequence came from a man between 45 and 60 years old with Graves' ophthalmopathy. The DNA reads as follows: TGCAGTGCTAGCCCCCCTACCTCGGGCTTGGACATTCAGTACTTC. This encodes CSASPPTSGLDIQYF.